This T cell receptor beta chain was found in a study of human T cells and chemical hapten exposure. The CDR3 contains 15 residues. Germline loops: CDR1 LGHNA, CDR2 YNFKEQ. The V end was cut by 1 base, the J end by 0 bases, with 8 bases between. The sample holds many counts of this clonotype. Specified time point: patch test 1, 2 weeks after DPC sensitization. The treatment denotes: therapeutic diphenylcyclopropenone sensitization with weekly scalp DPC. TCRdb used MiXCR to reprocess the RACE reads, holding one entry per CDR3 protein. Of 65,000 to 95,000 distinct CDR3 sequences in the sample, roughly 12% were seen once.

Sequenced here: whole blood, sampled in connection with sensitization to the hapten diphenylcyclopropenone (DPC). This chain joins TRBV4-2 and TRBJ2-3; no definite D call. The clonotype originates from a woman between 55 and 75 years old with alopecia areata. Some clones in this sample may be carry-over from other donors' samples. The CDR3 bases are TGTGCCAGCAGCCAAGTCGGCGGTAGCACAGATACGCAGTATTTT. It is translated as CASSQVGGSTDTQYF.